A single sample is the source of the 27 T cell receptor beta chains below, sequenced in a study of blood T cell repertoires in COVID-19. The table came from immunoSEQ multiplex PCR; TCRdb's copy has only in-frame clones and leaves some out. The sample has a few hundred thousand clones, about 85% seen once. Sequenced sample: peripheral blood. These TCRs come from a human donor with COVID-19, enrolled during active disease. The donor label of this sample is uncertain.

The chain is built from TRBV30 and TRBJ1-5; D might be TRBD1 (6 bases). The V end lost 7 bases, the J end lost 1 base, and 14 bases lay between the germline ends. The CDR3 sequence is 14 residues long. The germline gives CDR1 GTSNPN, CDR2 SVGIG (reference sequence). CDR3: CAFHRDGSNQPQHF. The CDR3, as DNA: TGTGCCTTCCACAGGGACGGAAGCAATCAGCCCCAGCATTTT.

V usage is TRBV19 and J usage is TRBJ2-7; 7 bases agree with TRBD1. The V gene's germline CDR1 is LNHDA and CDR2 SQIVND (reference sequence). Trimming removed 10 bases from V and 0 bases from J; junction bases left unmatched: 12. This CDR3 is built from 15 residues. The CDR3 loop is CATQDRDRGSYEQYF. The CDR3 nucleotides read TGTGCCACCCAGGACCGGGACAGAGGCTCCTACGAGCAGTACTTC. The full variable domain, its missing parts supplied by reference TRBV19 and TRBJ2-7, is DGGITQSPKYLFRKEGQNVTLSCEQNLNHDAMYWYRQDPGQGLRLIYYSQIVNDFQKGDIAEGYSVSREKKESFPLTVTSAQKNPTAFYLCATQDRDRGSYEQYFGPGTRLTVT.

This clone appeared a single time. The gene calls are TRBV5-6 and TRBJ2-7, with D tentatively TRBD2 (6 bases). The V end lost 4 bases, the J end lost 7 bases, and 12 bases lay between the germline ends. Germline-derived CDR1 and CDR2 are SGHDT and YYEEEE. The CDR3 is 12 amino acids. The CDR3 nucleotides are TGTGCCAGCAGCCTGGAGGGGTGGGAGCAGTACTTC. It encodes CASSLEGWEQYF.

This sequence joins TRBV6-6 and TRBJ1-3; D is perhaps TRBD1 (5 bases). This CDR3 region has 15 residues. The germline CDR1 and CDR2 sequences are MNHNY and SVGAGI (reference sequence). Trimming removed 2 bases from V and 0 bases from J, with 8 bases in between. CDR3 DNA sequence: TGTGCCAGCAGTTACGACAGCTACTCTGGAAACACCATATATTTT. This sequence encodes CASSYDSYSGNTIYF.

V usage is TRBV7-2 and J usage is TRBJ2-5, with TRBD2 identical over 7 bases. The V and J ends lost 3 bases and 5 bases, in that order; junction bases with no gene match: 9. The CDR3 runs to 15 residues. From germline, CDR1 is SGHTA and CDR2 FQGNSA. The chain's CDR3 is CASSFGRAGLETQYF. The CDR3 DNA follows: TGTGCCAGCAGCTTTGGGAGGGCCGGATTGGAGACCCAGTACTTC.

The chain has TRBV30 and TRBJ2-7, with TRBD2 matching 9 bases. Germline V CDR1 and CDR2: GTSNPN, SVGIG (reference sequence). V lost 0 bases to trimming and J lost 7 bases; unmatched junction nucleotides: 13. CDR3 length equals 16 residues. CDR3: CAWSVGTSLGYGEQYF. CDR3 sequence (DNA): TGTGCCTGGAGTGTTGGGACTAGCCTTGGATATGGTGAGCAGTACTTC.

The CDR3 loop is CASSPRTGGFGYTF. CDR3 sequence (DNA): TGTGCCAGCAGCCCGAGGACAGGGGGCTTTGGCTACACCTTC. The rearrangement uses TRBV7-2 and TRBJ1-2; 11 bases fit TRBD1. From germline, CDR1 is SGHTA and CDR2 FQGNSA. The junction had 6 bases not matched to a gene; V was cut back by 5 bases and J by 7 bases. This CDR3 comprises 14 residues.

The chain joins TRBV7-2 to TRBJ1-1, with a weak D call TRBD1 (5 bases). Germline values: CDR1 SGHTA, CDR2 FQGNSA. The CDR3 is 15 residues long. Deletions cut 0 bases from V and 4 bases from J, with 12 bases between. CDR3 amino acids: CASSLASGRGTEAFF. The CDR3 DNA sequence: TGTGCCAGCAGCTTAGCTTCAGGGAGGGGCACTGAAGCTTTCTTT. The full variable domain, with the rest looked up from reference TRBV7-2 and TRBJ1-1, is GAGVSQSPSNKVTEKGKDVELRCDPISGHTALYWYRQSLGQGLEFLIYFQGNSAPDKSGLPSDRFSAERTGGSVSTLTIQRTQQEDSAVYLCASSLASGRGTEAFFGQGTRLTVV.

In this sample, this clone turned up once. The CDR3 loop is CASRPIGHSYNEQFF. CDR3 in DNA: TGTGCCAGTAGACCGATCGGACACAGCTACAATGAGCAGTTCTTC. The chain is built from TRBV19 and TRBJ2-1; possible D gene TRBD1, 5 bases. The V end was cut by 6 bases, the J end by 3 bases, with 15 bases between. Germline CDR1 reads LNHDA; CDR2 reads SQIVND (reference sequence). This CDR3 has 15 residues.

The chain couples TRBV5-1 to TRBJ1-1; TRBD1 is a possible D gene (5 bases). The CDR3 extends over 14 amino acids. Between the trimmed V and J ends, which lost 1 base and 7 bases, there was a span of 14 bases. Per the germline V gene, CDR1 is SGHRS and CDR2 is YFSETQ. CDR3 loop: CASSLNSQGGEAFF. The CDR3 DNA reads TGCGCCAGCAGCTTGAATTCGCAGGGCGGTGAAGCTTTCTTT.

The chain is built from TRBV7-9 and TRBJ2-2, with D perhaps TRBD2 (7 bases). The CDR3 covers 16 residues. Germline CDR1 SEHNR, CDR2 FQNEAQ (reference sequence). Between the trimmed V and J ends, which lost 4 bases and 7 bases, there was a span of 19 bases. The CDR3 spells CASSSGPGGGGGELFF. The DNA of the CDR3 is TGTGCCAGCAGCTCCGGGCCGGGGGGCGGCGGCGGGGAGCTGTTTTTT.

V usage is TRBV5-1 and J usage is TRBJ2-6; D unclear. The germline V and J ends were trimmed by 0 bases and 1 base, with 11 bases remaining between them. The CDR3 runs 17 residues. Germline-derived CDR1 and CDR2 are SGHRS and YFSETQ. For the CDR3, the DNA is TGCGCCAGCAGCTTGGATCCCCGGAGTTCTGGGGCCAACGTCCTGACTTTC. Its protein is CASSLDPRSSGANVLTF.

The CDR3 protein is CASWDRDRGVLGGYTF. CDR3 in DNA: TGCGCCAGCTGGGATCGGGACAGGGGAGTTCTGGGTGGCTACACCTTC. The rearrangement joins TRBV4-3 to TRBJ1-2; 10 bases map to TRBD1. This CDR3 is 16 amino acids long. The V segment lost 8 bases and the J segment 7 bases; nucleotides outside the gene matches: 16. Germline-derived CDR1 and CDR2 are LGHNA and YSLEER.

The chain uses TRBV11-3 and TRBJ1-1; D gene ambiguous. Trimming left V 0 bases short and J 3 bases short, with 5 bases between. Germline-derived CDR1 and CDR2 are SGHNT and YENEEA. This CDR3 spans 13 amino acids. CDR3 residues: CASSLDPDTEAFF. In nucleotides, the CDR3 is TGTGCCAGCAGCTTAGACCCGGACACTGAAGCTTTCTTT.

The chain carries TRBV28 and TRBJ1-3; TRBD1 is a possible D gene (5 bases). Germline lookup yields CDR1 MDHEN and CDR2 SYDVKM. The CDR3 is made up of 16 amino acids. V shed 6 bases and J shed 2 bases, with 17 bases lying between them. In DNA form, the CDR3 reads TGTGCCAGCAGCCCCTTTGGAGGGGATACTGGAAACACCATATATTTT. This sequence encodes CASSPFGGDTGNTIYF. Full variable domain (rest looked up from reference TRBV28 and TRBJ1-3): DVKVTQSSRYLVKRTGEKVFLECVQDMDHENMFWYRQDPGLGLRLIYFSYDVKMKEKGDIPEGYSVSREKKERFSLILESASTNQTSMYLCASSPFGGDTGNTIYFGEGSWLTVV.

Notes on this clone: At one boundary the junction diverges from the germline segment, which might be a read error. The chain uses TRBV7-2 and TRBJ2-3; D possibly corresponds to TRBD2 (5 bases). The CDR3 runs to 9 residues. Germline CDR1 and CDR2: SGHTA and FQGNSA. As DNA, the CDR3 is TGTGCCAGCAGCTCCCCCGGGGATTTT. Its protein product is CASSSPGDF.

The rearrangement links TRBV29-1 to TRBJ1-1, with TRBD1 matching 7 bases. Unmatched junction bases numbered 4, after V lost 4 bases and J lost 5 bases. Germline V gene data show CDR1 as SQVTM and CDR2 as ANQGSEA. This CDR3 has 12 amino acids. In DNA form, the CDR3 reads TGCAGCGTTGGACCAGGGGGTACTGAAGCTTTCTTT. Protein: CSVGPGGTEAFF.

CDR3 region: CASKPDRGYTEAFF. CDR3 nucleotide sequence: TGTGCCAGCAAGCCGGACAGGGGTTACACTGAAGCTTTCTTT. This chain links TRBV2 with TRBJ1-1; 9 nucleotides match TRBD1. This CDR3 comprises 14 residues. Trimming took 7 bases from V and 3 from J; bases not matched to a gene: 6. Germline-derived CDR1 and CDR2 are SNHLY and FYNNEI.

This sequence joins TRBV7-2 and TRBJ2-1, with D unclear. This CDR3 spans 13 amino acids. V lost 2 bases, J lost 9 bases, and 11 bases lay in between. Per the germline V gene, CDR1 is SGHTA and CDR2 is FQGNSA. The CDR3 spells CASSLSVVTEQFF. DNA for the CDR3: TGTGCCAGCAGCTTAAGCGTTGTCACTGAGCAGTTCTTC.

This sequence joins TRBV12-3 or TRBV12-4 and TRBJ2-7, with 10 positions matching TRBD2. V dropped 6 bases and J dropped 6; count of bases not matched to a gene: 5. This CDR3 comprises 13 residues. CDR3 residues: CASRPSGRGEQYF. CDR3 nucleotide sequence: TGTGCCAGCAGACCGAGCGGGAGGGGCGAGCAGTACTTC.

The rearrangement joins TRBV5-1 to TRBJ2-5; 12 nucleotides line up with TRBD2. This CDR3 comprises 15 residues. The germline CDR1 and CDR2 sequences are SGHRS and YFSETQ. Trimming at V came to 2 bases and at J to 5 bases, leaving 4 bases not matched to a gene. CDR3 protein: CASSLTSGRRETQYF. DNA for the CDR3: TGCGCCAGCAGCTTAACTAGCGGGAGGCGCGAGACCCAGTACTTC. Full variable domain (outside the CDR3, taken from reference TRBV5-1 and TRBJ2-5): KAGVTQTPRYLIKTRGQQVTLSCSPISGHRSVSWYQQTPGQGLQFLFEYFSETQRNKGNFPGRFSGRQFSNSRSEMNVSTLELGDSALYLCASSLTSGRRETQYFGPGTRLLVL.

In the case of this clone: A junction boundary mismatches the germline segment, possibly from a read error. The chain employs TRBV27 and TRBJ1-1; 7 bases match TRBD1. This CDR3 comprises 19 residues. The V gene's germline CDR1 is MNHEY and CDR2 SMNVEV (reference sequence). The CDR3 reads CASSLSYPGQRGMNTEAFF. In DNA form, the CDR3 reads TGTGCCAGCAGCTTATCCTACCCGGGACAGCGAGGAATGAACACTGAAGCTTTCTTT.

This clone was observed once. V usage is TRBV6-5 and J usage is TRBJ2-4; D is ambiguous. The CDR3 has 14 residues. The germline gives CDR1 MNHEY, CDR2 SVGAGI. V lost 6 bases to trimming and J lost 0 bases, with 9 bases between them. Here the CDR3 DNA reads TGTGCCAGCAGCCCCCCCCTAGCCAAAAACATTCAGTACTTC. Translation gives CASSPPLAKNIQYF.

The V gene is TRBV19, the J gene TRBJ2-6; D possibly corresponds to TRBD2 (5 bases). V lost 4 bases, J lost 2 bases, and 15 bases lay in between. The CDR3 contains 17 residues. The germline V gene has CDR1 LNHDA and CDR2 SQIVND (reference sequence). DNA of the CDR3: TGTGCCAGTAGTAGTAGGGAGTGGGTCCCTGGGGCCAACGTCCTGACTTTC. Residues: CASSSREWVPGANVLTF. The whole variable domain, remainder taken from reference TRBV19 and TRBJ2-6, is DGGITQSPKYLFRKEGQNVTLSCEQNLNHDAMYWYRQDPGQGLRLIYYSQIVNDFQKGDIAEGYSVSREKKESFPLTVTSAQKNPTAFYLCASSSREWVPGANVLTFGAGSRLTVL.

This chain uses TRBV2 with TRBJ1-2; no firm D call. Germline V gene data show CDR1 as SNHLY and CDR2 as FYNNEI. The V end was cut by 5 bases, the J end by 5 bases, with 12 bases between. This CDR3 has 13 residues. The CDR3 nucleotides are TGTGCCAGCAGTCTAGGATATAGGTATGGCTACACCTTC. It is translated as CASSLGYRYGYTF.

The rearrangement joins TRBV28 to TRBJ2-7; 9 bases line up with TRBD1. CDR3 length equals 16 residues. J was trimmed by 6 bases and V by 6 bases; bases with no gene match: 15. Germline values: CDR1 MDHEN, CDR2 SYDVKM. The CDR3 loop is CASRDPTGTGIREQYF. The DNA for the CDR3 is TGTGCCAGCAGGGACCCGACCGGGACAGGGATCCGCGAGCAGTACTTC.

This clone showed up just once. The rearrangement joins TRBV7-2 to TRBJ2-1; D may be TRBD2 (6 bases). The V end lost 3 bases, the J end lost 9 bases, and 12 bases lay between the germline ends. The CDR3 is 13 residues long. Germline-derived CDR1 and CDR2 are SGHTA and FQGNSA. For the CDR3, the DNA is TGTGCCAGCAGCTTGACTAGTCGGGGTGAGCAGTTCTTC. Amino acid sequence: CASSLTSRGEQFF.